Listed here are 26 T cell receptor beta chains from one sample, sequenced in a study of circulating CD8 cells and anti-PD-1 response in melanoma. From live CD3+CD8+TCRalphabeta+ cells, four PD-1 and/or TIGIT subsets were sorted. Using about 15 ng of total RNA, TCR libraries were made with the QIAseq Immune Repertoire TCR panel. TCRdb re-called the reads through MiXCR, storing one row per CDR3 protein. Here the sample spans roughly 650 distinct CDR3 sequences, more than 9% being singletons. The source material was CD8+ T cells from PBMCs, sampled at baseline or after one month of anti-PD-1 therapy (not recorded which). Source of these receptors: a human donor with melanoma.

V and J are TRBV19 and TRBJ2-7; 8 bases map to TRBD1. Germline CDR1 and CDR2: LNHDA and SQIVND (reference sequence). V lost 8 bases and J lost 2; bases outside the gene matches: 2. This CDR3 comprises 12 residues. CDR3 coding DNA: TGTGCCAGTTCACAGGGGGCCTACGAGCAGTACTTC. Translating it yields CASSQGAYEQYF.

This clonotype was seen more than once but under ten times. V and J are TRBV4-1 and TRBJ1-5; the D gene is possibly TRBD1 (5 bases). Germline assignment: CDR1 MGHRA and CDR2 YSYEKL. Trimming cost V 0 bases and J 7 bases, with 10 bases left between them. The CDR3 contains 14 residues. The CDR3 here is CASSQEDWGQPQHF. The CDR3 DNA sequence: TGCGCCAGCAGCCAAGAGGATTGGGGCCAGCCCCAGCATTTT.

In its sample, this clonotype is large. The gene calls are TRBV6-5 and TRBJ1-1; D gene ambiguous. Germline CDR1 is MNHEY and CDR2 is SVGAGI. CDR3 length: 16 amino acids. V lost 6 bases and J lost 3, with 20 bases in between. CDR3 in DNA: TGTGCCAGCAGCCGACGCAAGAATCGTATGGACACTGAAGCTTTCTTT. Translation gives CASSRRKNRMDTEAFF.

Within the sample, this clonotype is medium-sized. The CDR3 region has the DNA TGTGCCAGCAGCTTTGACGGGAGGGCCTGGAATGAGCAGTTCTTC. Translated, it gives CASSFDGRAWNEQFF. This chain links TRBV7-3 with TRBJ2-1; 8 nucleotides agree with TRBD2. This CDR3 comprises 15 residues. V lost 3 bases and J lost 7; bases outside the gene matches: 8. Germline lookup yields CDR1 SGHTA and CDR2 FQGTGA.

By share, this clonotype ranks as large. The gene calls are TRBV9 and TRBJ2-2; D remains ambiguous. The CDR3 runs 13 residues. Germline values: CDR1 SGDLS, CDR2 YYNGEE. The germline V and J ends were trimmed by 0 bases and 7 bases, with 7 bases remaining between them. The CDR3 loop is CASSVVGIGELFF. The CDR3 coding sequence is TGTGCCAGCAGCGTAGTAGGGATCGGGGAGCTGTTTTTT.

Sample share makes this clonotype medium-sized. The junction differs from germline at one of its ends, possibly a read error. The chain couples TRBV28 to TRBJ2-7, with D hard to call. CDR1 is MDHEN and CDR2 is SYDVKM in the germline V gene. The CDR3 is 11 residues long. CDR3 residues: CASSPLYAQYF. As DNA, the CDR3 is TGTGCCAGCAGCCCCCTCTACGCGCAGTACTTC.

This clonotype is medium-sized in the sample. A much larger clone is a single base away; this may be a read error. CDR3 in DNA: TGTGCCAGCAGCAGAACAGGGGGAAGCAATCAGCCCCAGCATTTT. It is translated as CASSRTGGSNQPQHF. The chain couples TRBV9 to TRBJ1-5, with TRBD1 matching 8 bases. Per the germline V gene, CDR1 is SGDLS and CDR2 is YYNGEE. The CDR3 loop spans 15 amino acids. J lost 1 base, V lost 4 bases, and 4 bases had no gene match.

This chain joins TRBV6-4 and TRBJ2-3; 10 bases fit TRBD2. Unmatched junction bases numbered 8, after V lost 0 bases and J lost 5 bases. This CDR3 is 17 amino acids long. Germline CDR1 reads MRHNA; CDR2 reads SNTAGT. CDR3 sequence: CASSDSYSASGRDTQYF. In nucleotides, the CDR3 is TGTGCCAGCAGTGACTCGTATTCGGCTAGCGGGAGAGATACGCAGTATTTT.

This clonotype is medium-sized in the sample. J is TRBJ1-6 and V is TRBV4-1, with a tentative D call TRBD1 (6 bases). The CDR3 totals 16 residues. V lost 1 base, J lost 8 bases, and 15 bases lay in between. Germline assignment: CDR1 MGHRA and CDR2 YSYEKL. CDR3 sequence reads: CASSQVTGTKDSPLHF. CDR3 in DNA: TGCGCCAGCAGCCAAGTAACCGGGACAAAGGATTCACCCCTCCACTTT.

This clonotype is large within its sample. This chain uses TRBV9 with TRBJ2-1, with a tentative D call TRBD1 (5 bases). The CDR3 extends over 12 amino acids. Germline CDR1 SGDLS, CDR2 YYNGEE. Trimming removed 3 bases at V and 6 bases at J, with 7 bases between. The CDR3, as DNA: TGTGCCAGCAGCGATAGGGGCAATGAGCAGTTCTTC. Amino acid sequence: CASSDRGNEQFF.

This clonotype is termed medium-sized. The gene calls are TRBV27 and TRBJ1-5; no clear D. The V gene's germline CDR1 is MNHEY and CDR2 SMNVEV (reference sequence). V gave up 1 base and J gave up 7 bases, with 8 bases separating them. The length of the CDR3 is 13 residues. CDR3 DNA: TGTGCCAGCAGTTTATGGGTAGGGCAGCCCCAGCATTTT. It is translated as CASSLWVGQPQHF.

By its share, this clonotype is medium-sized. The chain combines TRBV18 with TRBJ1-1; 7 positions match TRBD1. There are 14 residues in the CDR3. The germline CDR1 and CDR2 sequences are KGHSH and LQKENI. V was pared by 3 bases and J by 4 bases, with 5 bases of the junction left unmatched. The CDR3 region is CASSPEGAATEAFF. The CDR3 region has the DNA TGTGCCAGCTCACCGGAGGGGGCGGCCACTGAAGCTTTCTTT.

This clonotype is medium-sized. The chain carries TRBV25-1 and TRBJ2-7; the match to TRBD2 covers 8 bases. Germline CDR1 MGHDK, CDR2 SYGVNS. V was clipped by 5 bases and J by 5 bases; unmatched bases: 2. The CDR3 covers 12 residues. CDR3 amino acids: CASSPGGDEQYF. The CDR3 nucleotides are TGTGCCAGCAGTCCGGGGGGGGACGAGCAGTACTTC.

By sample fraction, this clonotype is medium-sized. The chain joins TRBV5-5 to TRBJ2-3, with D maybe TRBD2 (6 bases). Trimming took off 0 bases at V and 4 bases at J, with 9 bases between the two ends. CDR3 length equals 14 residues. Germline assignment: CDR1 SGHKS and CDR2 YYEKEE (reference sequence). The CDR3 DNA follows: TGTGCCAGCAGCTTGGTCGGGAGTTCAGATACGCAGTATTTT. As protein: CASSLVGSSDTQYF.

Within the sample, this clonotype is large. For the CDR3, the DNA is TGTGCCAGCAGTGCCCGGGACCCGTACAATGAGCAGTTCTTC. Translation gives CASSARDPYNEQFF. The J gene is TRBJ2-1, the V gene TRBV2, with D perhaps matching TRBD1 or TRBD2 (5 bases each). The CDR3 sequence is 14 residues long. The germline gives CDR1 SNHLY, CDR2 FYNNEI. V was shortened by 4 bases and J by 4 bases, with 11 bases between the two germline ends. Filled out from reference TRBV2 and TRBJ2-1, the complete variable domain reads EPEVTQTPSHQVTQMGQEVILRCVPISNHLYFYWYRQILGQKVEFLVSFYNNEISEKSEIFDDQFSVERPDGSNFTLKIRSTKLEDSAMYFCASSARDPYNEQFFGPGTRLTVL.

This clonotype qualifies as medium-sized. V gene TRBV25-1 combines with J gene TRBJ2-1; D is possibly TRBD2 (6 bases). The CDR3 is made up of 15 amino acids. Germline V gene data show CDR1 as MGHDK and CDR2 as SYGVNS. V was shortened by 3 bases and J by 3 bases, with 12 bases between the two germline ends. The CDR3 spells CASSEGGGFYNEQFF. The CDR3 DNA sequence: TGTGCCAGCAGTGAGGGGGGAGGATTCTACAATGAGCAGTTCTTC. Together with reference TRBV25-1 and TRBJ2-1, the CDR3 gives the full variable domain: EADIYQTPRYLVIGTGKKITLECSQTMGHDKMYWYQQDPGMELHLIHYSYGVNSTEKGDLSSESTVSRIRTEHFPLTLESARPSHTSQYLCASSEGGGFYNEQFFGPGTRLTVL.

This clonotype is classed as medium-sized. The rearrangement joins TRBV7-3 to TRBJ2-3; D is undetermined. Germline values: CDR1 SGHTA, CDR2 FQGTGA. Trimming stripped 5 bases from V and 0 bases from J, with 12 bases between. The CDR3 sequence is 15 residues long. The CDR3 region is CASSPGAVSTDTQYF. The DNA of the CDR3 is TGTGCCAGCAGCCCCGGAGCCGTAAGCACAGATACGCAGTATTTT.

In this sample, this clonotype turned up a few times. A read error may explain this, as a much larger clone is one base away. The CDR3 bases are TGCGCCAGCAGCCAAGTAAGCGGGGCGAACACCGGGGAGCTGTTTTTT. Its translation is CASSQVSGANTGELFF. The rearrangement uses TRBV4-1 and TRBJ2-2, with 7 positions matching TRBD2. The germline V gene encodes CDR1 MGHRA and CDR2 YSYEKL. J lost 0 bases, V lost 1 base, and 2 bases had no gene match. This CDR3 is 16 amino acids long.

In this sample, this clonotype is large. This rearrangement joins TRBV19 to TRBJ2-2, with D tentatively TRBD1 or TRBD2 (5 bases each). Trimming left V 7 bases short and J 3 bases short, with 18 bases between. CDR3 length: 16 residues. Germline CDR1 is LNHDA and CDR2 is SQIVND (reference sequence). The CDR3, as DNA: TGTGCCAGTACTAAGAGCCGGGACGCGGACACCGGGGAGCTGTTTTTT. As protein: CASTKSRDADTGELFF.

In its sample, this clonotype ranks as medium-sized. J is TRBJ1-5 and V is TRBV12-3 or TRBV12-4; D is unresolved. V gave up 5 bases and J gave up 4 bases, with 6 bases separating them. CDR3 length equals 12 residues. CDR3 DNA: TGTGCCAGCAGTATGGGGAATCAGCCCCAGCATTTT. Its protein product is CASSMGNQPQHF.

This clonotype is medium-sized (0.01 to 0.1%) by share. V usage is TRBV2 and J usage is TRBJ1-5; D unclear. V lost 3 bases, J lost 1 base, and 7 bases lay in between. In germline, CDR1 is SNHLY, CDR2 FYNNEI. CDR3 length: 14 amino acids. The CDR3 loop is CASSDGLSNQPQHF. The CDR3 DNA reads TGTGCCAGCAGTGACGGGTTAAGCAATCAGCCCCAGCATTTT.

By share of the sample, this clonotype is large. The CDR3 DNA sequence: TGTGCCAGCAGGTCCGGGGCCCTGGCGAAGTTCTTC. Protein: CASRSGALAKFF. The rearrangement links TRBV12-3 or TRBV12-4 to TRBJ2-1; D may match TRBD1 or TRBD2 (5 bases each). The CDR3 has 12 amino acids. The V end was cut by 6 bases, the J end by 14 bases, with 17 bases between.

This clonotype is categorized as large. The V call is TRBV19, the J call TRBJ2-5; D might be TRBD1 (6 bases). The germline V gene has CDR1 LNHDA and CDR2 SQIVND (reference sequence). V lost 2 bases to trimming and J lost 2 bases, with 12 bases between them. This CDR3 contains 15 residues. CDR3 nucleotides: TGTGCCAGTAGTATAAGGACAGAACAACAAGAGACCCAGTACTTC. This sequence encodes CASSIRTEQQETQYF.

This clonotype is medium-sized. This rearrangement joins TRBV9 to TRBJ1-1; maybe TRBD1 (5 bases). Trimming pared 4 bases from V and 0 bases from J, leaving 7 bases between. Germline values: CDR1 SGDLS, CDR2 YYNGEE. The CDR3 sequence is 13 residues long. The CDR3, as DNA: TGTGCCAGCAGCCAGACAGTGAACACTGAAGCTTTCTTT. Its translation: CASSQTVNTEAFF. Full variable domain (rest looked up from reference TRBV9 and TRBJ1-1): DSGVTQTPKHLITATGQRVTLRCSPRSGDLSVYWYQQSLDQGLQFLIQYYNGEERAKGNILERFSAQQFPDLHSELNLSSLELGDSALYFCASSQTVNTEAFFGQGTRLTVV.

This clonotype is categorized as medium-sized. The rearrangement links TRBV7-3 to TRBJ2-2, with D tentatively TRBD2 (6 bases). V was cut by 2 bases and J by 6 bases, with 13 bases left in between. The CDR3 covers 15 residues. Germline assignment: CDR1 SGHTA and CDR2 FQGTGA. The chain's CDR3 is CASSLGGNQAGELFF. The CDR3 DNA reads as TGTGCCAGCAGCTTAGGAGGGAACCAAGCCGGGGAGCTGTTTTTT.

In this sample, this clonotype is medium-sized. This chain links TRBV27 with TRBJ2-4, with 8 bases that match TRBD2. Germline loops: CDR1 MNHEY, CDR2 SMNVEV (reference sequence). After removal of 5 bases from V and 10 bases from J, the junction contained 4 bases not matched to a gene. The length of the CDR3 is 12 residues. The DNA of the CDR3 is TGTGCCAGCAGTGGAGCGGGAGTTATTCAGTACTTC. It translates to CASSGAGVIQYF.